This T cell receptor (beta chain) came from a study of cytomegalovirus exposure and HLA in healthy donors. There are 14 residues in the CDR3. Germline V CDR1 and CDR2: SEHNR, FQNEAQ (reference sequence). The junction had 3 bases not matched to a gene; V was cut back by 5 bases and J by 5 bases. Points from the study as a whole: TCR beta V segments were, for the most part, productive about 87% or about 30% of the time in an earlier analysis.

PCR primers comprised 60 Vbeta and 13 Jbeta primers. The method was immunoSEQ multiplex PCR; TCRdb's version includes in-frame clones alone and lacks a portion of them. The sample consists of about 140,000 clones, roughly 76% of them appearing once. In its sample, this clone was seen a few times. Its specificity is not known. Sample: PBMCs. This chain links TRBV7-9 with TRBJ2-3, with 11 bases aligning to TRBD2. The TCR comes from a human donor in good health. The CDR3 DNA reads as TGTGCCAGCAGCCCGGGGACTAGCGGAGATACGCAGTATTTT. Translating gives CASSPGTSGDTQYF.